This entry lists 15 T cell receptor beta chains sequenced from one sample in a study of blood T cell repertoires in COVID-19. Using immunoSEQ multiplex PCR, the repertoire was profiled, and TCRdb retains in-frame clones only, with some absent. Of 300,000 to 350,000 clones in the sample, about 92% were seen once. The sequenced material came from peripheral blood. All receptors come from a woman in her sixties or seventies with COVID-19, enrolled during active disease.

With regard to this clone: This sample also contains other DNA sequences that code for the same CDR3. The chain has TRBV18 and TRBJ1-1; no clear D. Germline assignment: CDR1 KGHSH and CDR2 LQKENI. Trimming pared 2 bases from V and 2 bases from J, leaving 6 bases between. This CDR3 comprises 13 residues. CDR3 amino acids: CASSPERNTEAFF. The DNA of the CDR3 is TGTGCCAGCTCACCAGAGAGAAACACTGAAGCTTTCTTT.

This clone was detected only once. The chain recombines TRBV2 with TRBJ1-5; perhaps TRBD1 as D (5 bases). Trimming removed 3 bases from V and 7 bases from J, with 13 bases in between. Germline CDR1 SNHLY, CDR2 FYNNEI. This CDR3 spans 14 amino acids. CDR3: CASSDRVRAQPQHF. The CDR3 region has the DNA TGTGCCAGCAGTGATCGCGTCAGGGCGCAGCCCCAGCATTTT.

The chain has TRBV9 and TRBJ1-3; D possibly corresponds to TRBD1 (6 bases). Germline V gene sequence: CDR1 SGDLS, CDR2 YYNGEE. The CDR3 is made up of 15 amino acids. Trimming took off 0 bases at V and 9 bases at J, with 16 bases between the two ends. The CDR3 spells CASSVDRVGPGTIYF. CDR3 nucleotides: TGTGCCAGCAGCGTAGACAGGGTGGGACCTGGCACCATATATTTT.

The gene calls are TRBV5-1 and TRBJ1-1; 9 nucleotides align to TRBD1. Germline V CDR1 and CDR2: SGHRS, YFSETQ. With 7 bases clipped from V and 3 bases from J, the junction kept 10 bases outside the gene matches. The CDR3 is made up of 15 amino acids. DNA of the CDR3: TGCGCCAGCGAGGAGATGGGACAGGGTCACACTGAAGCTTTCTTT. The encoded protein is CASEEMGQGHTEAFF. Full variable domain (missing parts from reference TRBV5-1 and TRBJ1-1): KAGVTQTPRYLIKTRGQQVTLSCSPISGHRSVSWYQQTPGQGLQFLFEYFSETQRNKGNFPGRFSGRQFSNSRSEMNVSTLELGDSALYLCASEEMGQGHTEAFFGQGTRLTVV.

J is TRBJ1-1 and V is TRBV13; a weak D match, TRBD1 (5 bases). This CDR3 region has 18 residues. Germline V gene lookup returns CDR1 PRHDT and CDR2 FYEKMQ (reference sequence). V lost 5 bases and J lost 3, with 25 bases in between. CDR3 DNA sequence: TGTGCCAGCAGCGGATGGCGCACGGGGGAGAGGGGAGACACTGAAGCTTTCTTT. Residues: CASSGWRTGERGDTEAFF.

The chain carries TRBV7-3 and TRBJ1-1, with D maybe TRBD1 (6 bases). Between the trimmed V and J ends, which lost 3 bases and 5 bases, there was a span of 10 bases. This CDR3 contains 13 residues. CDR1 SGHTA and CDR2 FQGTGA come from the germline V gene. The CDR3 DNA follows: TGTGCCAGCAGCTTCTACAGGGAGACTGAAGCTTTCTTT. Encoded protein: CASSFYRETEAFF.

The chain couples TRBV2 to TRBJ1-6; maybe TRBD1 (6 bases). From germline, CDR1 is SNHLY and CDR2 FYNNEI. The CDR3 loop spans 12 amino acids. V shed 7 bases and J shed 7 bases, with 8 bases lying between them. DNA of the CDR3: TGTGCCAGCACCCAGGGGAATTCACCCCTCCACTTT. This sequence encodes CASTQGNSPLHF.

The chain couples TRBV29-1 to TRBJ2-7; TRBD1 agrees at 8 bases. Per the germline V gene, CDR1 is SQVTM and CDR2 is ANQGSEA. The V and J ends lost 3 bases and 2 bases, in that order; junction bases with no gene match: 9. The CDR3 has 15 amino acids. The CDR3 sequence is CSVEDGQGSPYEQYF. DNA of the CDR3: TGCAGCGTTGAGGACGGACAGGGAAGTCCCTACGAGCAGTACTTC.

This chain uses TRBV28 with TRBJ1-3; D perhaps matches TRBD1 (5 bases). CDR1 is MDHEN and CDR2 is SYDVKM in the germline V gene. The CDR3 has 16 residues. Trimming removed 4 bases at V and 0 bases at J, with 13 bases between. Here the CDR3 reads CASSSPTGHSGNTIYF. In DNA, the CDR3 is TGTGCCAGCAGTTCCCCCACAGGCCACTCTGGAAACACCATATATTTT.

The V gene is TRBV7-6, the J gene TRBJ2-3; perhaps TRBD2 as D (7 bases). The V end lost 6 bases, the J end lost 5 bases, and 24 bases lay between the germline ends. The CDR3 runs to 17 residues. Germline V gene data show CDR1 as SGHVS and CDR2 as FNYEAQ. Here the CDR3 reads CASSSMRGGLALDTQYF. In nucleotides, the CDR3 is TGTGCCAGCAGTTCTATGAGGGGGGGCTTAGCGTTAGATACGCAGTATTTT.

The chain employs TRBV6-1 and TRBJ2-7, with 12 nucleotides matching TRBD1. Germline-derived CDR1 and CDR2 are MNHNS and SASEGT. The CDR3 is 15 amino acids. V was clipped by 2 bases and J by 6 bases; unmatched bases: 5. The CDR3 bases are TGTGCCAGCAGTGAAAGGGACAGGGGGCTGGTCGAGCAGTACTTC. Its translation is CASSERDRGLVEQYF.

The CDR3 nucleotides are TGTGCCAGCAGCCAAATCCTTAACTCCTACGAGCAGTACTTC. Amino acid sequence: CASSQILNSYEQYF. V usage is TRBV4-2 and J usage is TRBJ2-7; D unclear. Trimming removed 2 bases from V and 0 bases from J, with 8 bases in between. The CDR3 has 14 residues. The germline CDR1 and CDR2 sequences are LGHNA and YNFKEQ.

The rearrangement uses TRBV19 and TRBJ2-6; 8 bases fit TRBD1. The trim removed 5 bases at V and 3 bases at J, leaving 12 bases unmatched. Germline CDR1 is LNHDA and CDR2 is SQIVND (reference sequence). The CDR3 contains 18 residues. The CDR3: CASSWAGTGTGGANVLTF. The CDR3 coding sequence is TGTGCCAGTAGTTGGGCCGGGACAGGCACTGGTGGGGCCAACGTCCTGACTTTC.

This clone was detected only once. Other DNA variants within this sample encode the same CDR3. The V call is TRBV7-3, the J call TRBJ2-3, with 10 nucleotides matching TRBD2. V lost 2 bases, J lost 2 bases, and 1 base stayed unmatched. Germline CDR1 reads SGHTA; CDR2 reads FQGTGA. CDR3 length: 15 residues. CDR3 sequence: CASSLGTSATDTQYF. CDR3 bases: TGTGCCAGCAGCTTAGGGACTAGCGCCACAGATACGCAGTATTTT.

V and J are TRBV19 and TRBJ2-7; possible D gene TRBD2, 7 bases. CDR1 and CDR2 (germline): LNHDA, SQIVND (reference sequence). This CDR3 has 13 amino acids. The V and J ends lost 0 bases and 9 bases respectively, with 12 bases between them. The CDR3 loop is CASSIDREGVQYF. The CDR3 DNA is TGTGCCAGTAGTATAGACAGGGAGGGGGTGCAGTACTTC.